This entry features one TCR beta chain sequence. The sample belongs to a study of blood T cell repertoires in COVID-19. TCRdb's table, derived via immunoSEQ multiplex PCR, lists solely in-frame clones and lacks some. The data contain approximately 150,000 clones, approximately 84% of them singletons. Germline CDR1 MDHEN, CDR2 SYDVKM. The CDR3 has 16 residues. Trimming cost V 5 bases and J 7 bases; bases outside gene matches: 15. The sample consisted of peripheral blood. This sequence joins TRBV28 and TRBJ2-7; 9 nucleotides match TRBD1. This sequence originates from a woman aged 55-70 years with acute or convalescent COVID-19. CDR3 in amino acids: CASSTRQGESFREQYF. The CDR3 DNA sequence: TGTGCCAGCAGTACCCGACAGGGGGAATCATTTCGGGAGCAGTACTTC.